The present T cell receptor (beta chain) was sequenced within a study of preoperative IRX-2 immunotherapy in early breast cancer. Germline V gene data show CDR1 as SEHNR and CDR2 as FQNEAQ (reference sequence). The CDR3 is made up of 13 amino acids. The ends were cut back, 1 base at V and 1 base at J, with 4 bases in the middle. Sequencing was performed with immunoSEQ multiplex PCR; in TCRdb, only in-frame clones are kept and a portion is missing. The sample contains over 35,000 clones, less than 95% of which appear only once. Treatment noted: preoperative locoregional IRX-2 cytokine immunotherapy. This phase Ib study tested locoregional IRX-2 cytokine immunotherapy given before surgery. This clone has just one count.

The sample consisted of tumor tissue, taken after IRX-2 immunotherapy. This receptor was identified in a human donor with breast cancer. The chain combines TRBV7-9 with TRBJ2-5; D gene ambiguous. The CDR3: CASSLGAQETQYF. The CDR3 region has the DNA TGTGCCAGCAGCTTAGGGGCCCAAGAGACCCAGTACTTC.